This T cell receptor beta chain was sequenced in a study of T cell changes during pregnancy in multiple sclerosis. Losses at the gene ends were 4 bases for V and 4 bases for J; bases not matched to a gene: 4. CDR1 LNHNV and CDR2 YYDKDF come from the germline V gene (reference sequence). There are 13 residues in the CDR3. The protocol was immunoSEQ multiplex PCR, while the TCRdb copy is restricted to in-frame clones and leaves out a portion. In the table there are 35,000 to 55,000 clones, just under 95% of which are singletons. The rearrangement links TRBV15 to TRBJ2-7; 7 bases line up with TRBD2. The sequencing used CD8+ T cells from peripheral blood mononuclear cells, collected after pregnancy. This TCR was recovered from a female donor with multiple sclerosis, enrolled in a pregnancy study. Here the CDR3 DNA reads TGTGCCACCAGCACTTGGGGGGGGTACGAGCAGTACTTC. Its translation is CATSTWGGYEQYF.